What follows are 3 T cell receptor beta chains derived from one specimen sequenced in a study of beta chain features in type 1 diabetes. What was sequenced were expressed TCRB transcripts, since all of the isolated RNA had been reverse transcribed. Measured with immunoSEQ multiplex PCR; TCRdb has only the in-frame clones, and not every one. The sample includes 130,000 or so clones, about 9.7% of them seen just once. Sequenced: central memory CD4+ T cells from blood. These receptors were obtained from a woman between 35 and 50 years old in good health.

At least ten counts were recorded for this clone. The gene calls are TRBV27 and TRBJ2-1; 8 bases line up with TRBD1. V shed 5 bases and J 15 bases; nucleotides not matched to a gene: 12. From germline, CDR1 is MNHEY and CDR2 SMNVEV (reference sequence). This CDR3 is built from 13 residues. This CDR3 reads CASSSQSGTGWFF. The CDR3 bases are TGTGCCAGCAGTAGCCAATCCGGGACAGGTTGGTTCTTC.

This chain uses TRBV29-1 with TRBJ2-3, with no clear D. Per the germline V gene, CDR1 is SQVTM and CDR2 is ANQGSEA. The CDR3 spans 14 residues. The V gene lost 3 bases and the J gene lost 2 bases, with 12 bases spanning the gap. The CDR3 loop is CSVEVKPFTDTQYF. The CDR3 nucleotides read TGCAGCGTTGAGGTTAAGCCTTTCACAGATACGCAGTATTTT.

The rearrangement links TRBV5-1 to TRBJ1-6; D possibly corresponds to TRBD1 (5 bases). The germline V and J ends were trimmed by 0 bases and 7 bases, with 14 bases remaining between them. The CDR3 totals 16 residues. Germline V lookup: CDR1 SGHRS, CDR2 YFSETQ. The CDR3 loop is CASSLAWGGRNSPLHF. The CDR3 DNA reads TGCGCCAGCAGCTTGGCCTGGGGGGGAAGGAATTCACCCCTCCACTTT.